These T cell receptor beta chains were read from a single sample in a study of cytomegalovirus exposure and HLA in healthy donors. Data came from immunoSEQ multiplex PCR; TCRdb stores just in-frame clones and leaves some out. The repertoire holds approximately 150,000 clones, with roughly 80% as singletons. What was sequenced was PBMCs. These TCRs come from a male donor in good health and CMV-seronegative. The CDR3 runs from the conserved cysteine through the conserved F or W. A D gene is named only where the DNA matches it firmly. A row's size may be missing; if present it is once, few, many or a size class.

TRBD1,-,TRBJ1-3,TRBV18,TGTGCCAGCTCACCAAGGACAGGGGGGAACTCTGGAAACACCATATATTTT,CASSPRTGGNSGNTIYF
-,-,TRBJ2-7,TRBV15,TGTGCCACCAGCAGAGATTGGCTGGGGCGCTACGAGCAGTACTTC,CATSRDWLGRYEQYF
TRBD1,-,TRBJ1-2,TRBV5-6,TGTGCCAGCAGCTTGGGGACAGGCGAGTATGGCTACACCTTC,CASSLGTGEYGYTF
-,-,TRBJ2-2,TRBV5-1,TGCGCCAGCAGCTTGTATGGTATCAACTCCGGGGAGCTGTTTTTT,CASSLYGINSGELFF
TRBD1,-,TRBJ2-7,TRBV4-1,TGCGCCAGCAGCCTAAGTTCTGCCAAGACAGGGGGGGCGGGCTACGAGCAGTACTTC,CASSLSSAKTGGAGYEQYF
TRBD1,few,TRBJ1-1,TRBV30,TGTGCCTGGAGTGTCCTGGACAGGGTCGGTGAAGCTTTCTTT,CAWSVLDRVGEAFF
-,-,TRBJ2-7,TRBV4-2,TGTGCCACAGCTTGGGACGGGAGCTCCTACGAGCAGTACTTC,CATAWDGSSYEQYF
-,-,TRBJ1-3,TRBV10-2,TGCGCCAGCAGTGAGGACAGTTTCTCTGGAAACACCATATATTTT,CASSEDSFSGNTIYF
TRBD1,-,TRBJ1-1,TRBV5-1,TGCGCCAGCAGCTTGCCGACCACAGGGGCGGAAGCTTTCTTT,CASSLPTTGAEAFF
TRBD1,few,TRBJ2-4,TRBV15,TGTGCCACCAGCAAACGCCGGGACAGGGCTGCCAAAAACATTCAGTACTTC,CATSKRRDRAAKNIQYF
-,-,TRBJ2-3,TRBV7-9,TGTGCCAGCAGCTTAGTTGAGAGCACAGATACGCAGTATTTT,CASSLVESTDTQYF
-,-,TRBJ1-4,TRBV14,TGTGCCAGCAGCCAACAGGGTGGAGAGTTCGGAAAACTGTTTTTT,CASSQQGGEFGKLFF
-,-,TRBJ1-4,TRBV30,TGTGCCTGGAGCCTTAGCCGGGTCACTAATGAAAAACTGTTTTTT,CAWSLSRVTNEKLFF
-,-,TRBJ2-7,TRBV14,TGTGCCAGCAGCAAGTACGGAGGCGGATACGAGCAGTACTTC,CASSKYGGGYEQYF
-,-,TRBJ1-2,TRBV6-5,TGTGCCAGCAGTTCAAGACAGCGCGGTAGCTACACCTTC,CASSSRQRGSYTF
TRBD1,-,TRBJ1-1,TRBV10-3,TGTGCCATCAGTGAGCCAATGAGTGGGACAGCGAACACTGAAGCTTTCTTT,CAISEPMSGTANTEAFF
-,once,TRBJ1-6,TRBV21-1,TGTGCCAGCTTGCAGGGGGTTACCTCCTATAATTCACCCCTCCACTTT,CASLQGVTSYNSPLHF
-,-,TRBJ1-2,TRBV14,TGTGCCAGCAGCCAAATAGGGGCTAACTATGGCTACACCTTC,CASSQIGANYGYTF
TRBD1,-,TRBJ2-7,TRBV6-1,TGTGCCAGCAGGGGACAGGTCTCCTACGAGCAGTACTTC,CASRGQVSYEQYF
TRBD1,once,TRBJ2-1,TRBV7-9,TGTTCCAGCAGCCCCGAGGGCAGGGGGACATACAATGAGCAGTTCTTC,CSSSPEGRGTYNEQFF
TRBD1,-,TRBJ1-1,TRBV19,TGTGCCAGCACCCGACAGGGGCAGATAAACACTGAAGCTTTCTTT,CASTRQGQINTEAFF
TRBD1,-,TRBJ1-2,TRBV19,TGTGCCAGTGCTAGACAGGGAGCGCCTGGTGGCTACACCTTC,CASARQGAPGGYTF
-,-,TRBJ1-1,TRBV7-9,TGTGCCAGCAGCTTTGGCGGGGGAGGGTCCGTATGGACTGAAGCTTTCTTT,CASSFGGGGSVWTEAFF
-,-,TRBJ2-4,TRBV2,TGTGCCAGCAGTCCGGGCCCGGGGGTATACATTCAGTACTTC,CASSPGPGVYIQYF
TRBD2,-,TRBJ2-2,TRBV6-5,TGTGCCAGCAGTTACCCTAGCGGGGGGGTTGCCGGGGAGCTGTTTTTT,CASSYPSGGVAGELFF
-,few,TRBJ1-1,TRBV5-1,TGCGCCAGCAGCTACACGTATTGGAGCGGCCGAAGAGGAGAAAACACTGAAGCTTTCTTT,CASSYTYWSGRRGENTEAFF